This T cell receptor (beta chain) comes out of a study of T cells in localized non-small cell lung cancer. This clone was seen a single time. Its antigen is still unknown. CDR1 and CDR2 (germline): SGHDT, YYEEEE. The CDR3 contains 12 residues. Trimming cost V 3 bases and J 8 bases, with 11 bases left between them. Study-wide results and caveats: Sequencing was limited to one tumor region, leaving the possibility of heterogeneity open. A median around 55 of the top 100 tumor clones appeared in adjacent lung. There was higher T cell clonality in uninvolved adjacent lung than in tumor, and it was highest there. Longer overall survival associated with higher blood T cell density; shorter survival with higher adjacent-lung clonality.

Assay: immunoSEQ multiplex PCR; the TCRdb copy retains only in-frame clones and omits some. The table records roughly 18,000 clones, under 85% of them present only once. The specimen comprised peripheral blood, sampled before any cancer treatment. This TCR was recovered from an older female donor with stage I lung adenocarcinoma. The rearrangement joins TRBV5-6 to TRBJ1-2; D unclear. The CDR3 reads CASSSLRLGYTF. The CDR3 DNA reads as TGTGCCAGCAGCTCCCTTCGGTTGGGCTACACCTTC.